Listed below are T cell receptor beta chains from one sample, sequenced in a study of blood T cell repertoires in COVID-19. The repertoire was sequenced with immunoSEQ multiplex PCR; TCRdb's copy has only in-frame clones and lacks some. The top ten hold roughly 0.78% of the sample, which has 400,000 to 450,000 clones, about 90% seen once. Sequenced sample: peripheral blood. These receptors came from a man between 18 and 35 years old with COVID-19, enrolled during active disease. Both conserved end residues are part of each CDR3. A D gene is named only where the DNA matches it firmly. The size field is filled for only some rows; it gives once, few, many or a size class.

v_gene	d_gene	abundance	j_gene	CDR3aa	CDR3nt
TRBV30	NA	NA	TRBJ1-1	CAWSSSRRGTEAFF	TGTGCCTGGAGCTCATCGCGACGGGGCACTGAAGCTTTCTTT
TRBV7-8	NA	NA	TRBJ1-1	CASSPREGGNTEAFF	TGTGCCAGCAGCCCGAGAGAGGGCGGGAACACTGAAGCTTTCTTT
TRBV2	NA	NA	TRBJ1-2	CASTSTGYGYTF	TGTGCCAGCACAAGCACCGGCTATGGCTACACCTTC
TRBV27	TRBD1	NA	TRBJ2-7	CASSLIQGPYEQYF	TGTGCCAGCAGTTTAATACAGGGGCCCTACGAGCAGTACTTC
TRBV28	NA	NA	TRBJ2-7	CASTVEVPYF	TGTGCCAGCACGGTAGAGGTACCGTACTTC
TRBV9	TRBD1	NA	TRBJ2-5	CASSGGQLQETQYF	TGTGCCAGCAGCGGGGGACAGTTACAAGAGACCCAGTACTTC
TRBV5-5	TRBD1	NA	TRBJ2-1	CASSTQQGARGEQFF	TGTGCCAGCAGTACCCAACAGGGGGCCAGGGGTGAGCAGTTCTTC
TRBV7-9	TRBD1	NA	TRBJ1-6	CASSSDRGQSPLHF	TGTGCCAGCAGCTCAGACAGGGGGCAATCACCCCTCCACTTT
TRBV5-4	TRBD2	few	TRBJ2-3	CASRRAAGTYTDTQYF	TGTGCCAGCAGAAGAGCAGCGGGGACCTACACAGATACGCAGTATTTT
TRBV19	TRBD1	NA	TRBJ1-4	CASRLSGQGIPNEKLFF	TGTGCCAGTAGACTCTCGGGACAGGGGATACCTAATGAAAAACTGTTTTTT
TRBV2	TRBD1	NA	TRBJ2-1	CASSDQGAYNEQFF	TGTGCCAGCAGTGATCAGGGGGCCTACAATGAGCAGTTCTTC
TRBV18	NA	NA	TRBJ1-4	CASSRTQGGTNEKLFF	TGTGCCAGCTCGCGAACTCAGGGAGGAACTAATGAAAAACTGTTTTTT
TRBV5-1	TRBD2	NA	TRBJ2-1	CASSLAASGGQNEQFF	TGCGCCAGCAGCTTGGCCGCAAGCGGGGGGCAAAATGAGCAGTTCTTC
TRBV5-8	TRBD2	few	TRBJ2-7	CASSPGRGGAAYEQYF	TGTGCCAGCAGCCCCGGCCGCGGGGGGGCCGCCTACGAGCAGTACTTC
TRBV30	NA	NA	TRBJ2-1	CAWGGLNNEQFF	TGTGCCTGGGGGGGACTTAACAATGAGCAGTTCTTC
TRBV5-6	TRBD2	NA	TRBJ2-7	CASSYSGTPHEQYF	TGTGCCAGCAGCTATAGCGGGACCCCCCACGAGCAGTACTTC
TRBV6-5	NA	once	TRBJ2-5	CASSYSGQLETQYF	TGTGCCAGCAGTTACTCAGGACAGTTGGAGACCCAGTACTTC
TRBV2	NA	NA	TRBJ1-2	CASSAQGSYGYTF	TGTGCCAGCAGCGCCCAGGGAAGCTATGGCTACACCTTC
TRBV10-1	NA	NA	TRBJ2-2	CASRKQGHTGELFF	TGCGCCAGCAGAAAACAGGGACACACCGGGGAGCTGTTTTTT
TRBV27	NA	NA	TRBJ2-5	CASRPTGGGTQYF	TGTGCCAGCAGGCCTACAGGGGGGGGGACCCAGTACTTC
TRBV7-3	TRBD2	NA	TRBJ2-3	CASSLGLAAPGTDTQYF	TGTGCCAGCAGCTTGGGACTAGCGGCCCCGGGCACAGATACGCAGTATTTT
TRBV3-1/TRBV3-2	NA	NA	TRBJ2-1	CASSRNLGGGRSYNEQFF	TGTGCCAGCAGCCGCAATTTGGGGGGTGGACGCTCCTACAATGAGCAGTTCTTC
TRBV9	NA	once	TRBJ2-2	CASSDHSTGGTGELFF	TGTGCCAGCAGCGACCACAGTACTGGTGGCACCGGGGAGCTGTTTTTT
TRBV21-1	NA	NA	TRBJ1-5	CASSKTGEGQPQHF	TGTGCCAGCAGCAAGACAGGGGAGGGTCAGCCCCAGCATTTT
TRBV27	TRBD1	NA	TRBJ2-3	CASSRTTGADTQYF	TGTGCCAGCAGCAGAACTACAGGGGCAGATACGCAGTATTTT
TRBV7-2	NA	NA	TRBJ1-3	CASSLGVLAAFSGNTIYF	TGTGCCAGCAGCTTAGGTGTTCTGGCCGCCTTCTCTGGAAACACCATATATTTT
TRBV11-3	TRBD2	NA	TRBJ2-3	CASSFGGGPTDTQYF	TGTGCCAGCAGCTTCGGCGGGGGGCCCACAGATACGCAGTATTTT
TRBV5-4	TRBD2	NA	TRBJ2-3	CASSSAGVPTDTQYF	TGTGCCAGCAGCTCAGCGGGGGTACCCACAGATACGCAGTATTTT
TRBV19	TRBD1	NA	TRBJ1-1	CASSKQGFTEAFF	TGTGCCAGTAGTAAACAGGGGTTCACTGAAGCTTTCTTT
TRBV6-1	NA	NA	TRBJ2-1	CASSEPPGSQAQYEQFF	TGTGCCAGCAGTGAACCCCCCGGGTCCCAAGCTCAGTATGAGCAGTTCTTC
TRBV1	NA	NA	TRBJ1-6	CTSSRGAWSSYNSPLHF	TGCACCAGCAGCCGAGGTGCTTGGAGCTCCTATAATTCACCCCTCCACTTT
TRBV12-5	NA	NA	TRBJ1-5	CASGRDTYQPQHF	TGTGCTAGTGGCCGGGACACCTATCAGCCCCAGCATTTT
TRBV5-1	TRBD2	NA	TRBJ2-4	CASRGSLAAENIQYF	TGCGCCAGCAGGGGGTCACTAGCGGCGGAAAACATTCAGTACTTC
TRBV9	NA	once	TRBJ2-2	CASSVKGVTGELFF	TGTGCCAGCAGCGTAAAGGGGGTCACCGGGGAGCTGTTTTTT
TRBV13	NA	NA	TRBJ2-7	CASSLGMTGTYEQYF	TGTGCCAGCAGCTTAGGTATGACGGGGACCTACGAGCAGTACTTC
TRBV5-1	NA	NA	TRBJ2-6	CASSLIDRTAGANVLTF	TGCGCCAGCAGCTTGATTGACAGAACCGCTGGGGCCAACGTCCTGACTTTC
TRBV5-1	NA	NA	TRBJ1-6	CASSLVSGVAHSPLHF	TGCGCCAGCAGCTTGGTTTCAGGGGTGGCTCACTCACCCCTCCACTTT
TRBV5-6	TRBD1	once	TRBJ2-7	CASSFKGARFEQYF	TGTGCCAGCAGCTTCAAGGGGGCGCGATTCGAGCAGTACTTC
TRBV6-5	NA	NA	TRBJ2-4	CASKIGGVAKNIQYF	TGTGCCAGCAAGATCGGGGGTGTAGCCAAAAACATTCAGTACTTC
TRBV5-6	TRBD1	NA	TRBJ1-2	CASSLGTGNYGYTF	TGTGCCAGCAGCTTGGGGACAGGGAACTATGGCTACACCTTC
TRBV9	NA	NA	TRBJ1-1	CASSVDPGWDTEAFF	TGTGCCAGCAGCGTAGATCCAGGGTGGGACACTGAAGCTTTCTTT
TRBV5-4	TRBD2	NA	TRBJ2-7	CASSWPGEGYEQYF	TGTGCCAGCAGTTGGCCGGGGGAGGGCTACGAGCAGTACTTC
TRBV24-1	NA	NA	TRBJ2-2	CATSDFRAGELFF	TGTGCCACCAGTGACTTTAGAGCCGGGGAGCTGTTTTTT
TRBV3-1/TRBV3-2	NA	NA	TRBJ2-5	CASSQDVIQQETQYF	TGTGCCAGCAGCCAAGATGTCATCCAGCAAGAGACCCAGTACTTC
TRBV6-5	TRBD1	NA	TRBJ1-3	CASSTRGSGNTIYF	TGTGCCAGCAGTACCAGGGGGTCCGGAAACACCATATATTTT
TRBV6-4	TRBD2	NA	TRBJ2-5	CASSWTSIRQETQYF	TGTGCCAGCAGTTGGACTAGCATAAGACAAGAGACCCAGTACTTC